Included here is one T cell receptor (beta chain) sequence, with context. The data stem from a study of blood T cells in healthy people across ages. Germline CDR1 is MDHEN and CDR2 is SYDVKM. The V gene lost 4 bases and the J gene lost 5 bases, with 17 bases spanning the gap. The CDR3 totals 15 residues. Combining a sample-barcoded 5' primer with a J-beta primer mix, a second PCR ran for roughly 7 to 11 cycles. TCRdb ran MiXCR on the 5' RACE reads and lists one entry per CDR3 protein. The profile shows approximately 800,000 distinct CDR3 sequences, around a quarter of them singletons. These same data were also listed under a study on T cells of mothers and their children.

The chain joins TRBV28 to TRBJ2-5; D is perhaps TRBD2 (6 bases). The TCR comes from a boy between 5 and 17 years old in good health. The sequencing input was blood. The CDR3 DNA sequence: TGTGCCAGCAGTTGGCCCACAAGTGCGGGGGAGACCCAGTACTTC. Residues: CASSWPTSAGETQYF.